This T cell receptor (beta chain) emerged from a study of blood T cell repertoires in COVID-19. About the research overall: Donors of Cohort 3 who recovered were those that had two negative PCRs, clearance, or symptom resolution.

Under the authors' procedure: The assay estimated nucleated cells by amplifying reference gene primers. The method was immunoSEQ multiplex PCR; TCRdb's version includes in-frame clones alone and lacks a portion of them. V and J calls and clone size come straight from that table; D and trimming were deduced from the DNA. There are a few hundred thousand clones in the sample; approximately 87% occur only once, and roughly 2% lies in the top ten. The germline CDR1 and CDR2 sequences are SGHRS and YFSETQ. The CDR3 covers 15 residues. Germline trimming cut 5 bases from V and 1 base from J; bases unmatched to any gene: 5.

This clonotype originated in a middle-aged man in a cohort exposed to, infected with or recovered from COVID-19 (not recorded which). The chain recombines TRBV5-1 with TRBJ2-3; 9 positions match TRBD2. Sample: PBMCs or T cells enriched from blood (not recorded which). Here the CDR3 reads CASSRWTSGTDTQYF. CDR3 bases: TGCGCCAGCAGTAGGTGGACTAGCGGCACAGATACGCAGTATTTT.